The sequence of this T cell receptor (beta chain) was determined in a study of cytomegalovirus exposure and HLA in healthy donors. V trimming: 4 bases; J trimming: 3 bases; junction bases outside the gene matches: 9. Germline V gene lookup returns CDR1 SGDLS and CDR2 YYNGEE. CDR3 length equals 16 residues. The PCR made use of 60 Vbeta and 13 Jbeta primers. Measured with immunoSEQ multiplex PCR; TCRdb has only the in-frame clones, and not every one. The top ten hold around 2.7% of the sample, which has roughly 100,000 clones, roughly 71% seen once. On this clone: Its target is not known.

Study observations and caveats: Some public TCRs appeared in many individuals, while most sequences were rare. TCR beta sequences reportedly predicted most subjects' HLA-A and HLA-B alleles accurately. A list of more than 150 TCR beta chains associated with cytomegalovirus was given.

V is TRBV9 and J is TRBJ1-4; TRBD1 agrees at 7 bases. Material for sequencing was PBMCs. This sequence originates from a male donor in good health and CMV-seropositive. CDR3 bases: TGTGCCAGCAGCATCGGACAGGCCGCACCTAATGAAAAACTGTTTTTT. Translated, it gives CASSIGQAAPNEKLFF.